The 32 T cell receptor beta chains listed next were all sequenced from one sample in a study of T cell responses to AZD1222 COVID-19 vaccine. The assay was immunoSEQ multiplex PCR, and TCRdb's table has in-frame clones only and misses some. The table includes over 110,000 clones, 80% to 95% detected once. The sequences come from peripheral blood, collected on day 0 of AZD1222 vaccination. The source is an adult in good health.

The rearrangement joins TRBV5-8 to TRBJ1-2; 9 bases agree with TRBD1. Trimming took 4 bases from V and 6 from J; bases not matched to a gene: 10. The CDR3 has 15 residues. Germline V lookup: CDR1 SGHTS, CDR2 YDEGEE. CDR3 in amino acids: CASSAVGQGLDGYTF. Written as DNA, the CDR3 is TGTGCCAGCAGCGCCGTGGGACAGGGTTTAGATGGCTACACCTTC.

The chain couples TRBV27 to TRBJ1-2; TRBD1 matches 10 bases. Germline-derived CDR1 and CDR2 are MNHEY and SMNVEV (reference sequence). The junction had 9 bases not matched to a gene; V was cut back by 7 bases and J by 7 bases. The CDR3 runs 14 residues. The CDR3 coding sequence is TGTGCCAGCACGACAGGGGGCGCCGGTTCTGGCTACACCTTC. Its translation is CASTTGGAGSGYTF.

The chain combines TRBV28 with TRBJ1-4; no clear D gene. V shed 2 bases and J shed 4 bases, with 5 bases lying between them. Germline CDR1 is MDHEN and CDR2 is SYDVKM. This CDR3 has 13 amino acids. CDR3 amino acids: CASSLTVNEKLFF. The CDR3 DNA reads TGTGCCAGCAGTTTAACAGTTAATGAAAAACTGTTTTTT.

The chain has TRBV5-1 and TRBJ1-4, with D perhaps matching TRBD1 (6 bases). The CDR3 contains 14 residues. Between the trimmed V and J ends, which lost 5 bases and 8 bases, there was a span of 16 bases. Per germline, CDR1 SGHRS and CDR2 YFSETQ. CDR3 loop: CASSRAGDGEKLFF. Here the CDR3 DNA reads TGCGCCAGCAGTAGGGCAGGGGATGGCGAAAAACTGTTTTTT.

The table lists this clone with a few counts. J is TRBJ1-1 and V is TRBV29-1; 8 positions match TRBD1. Germline V lookup: CDR1 SQVTM, CDR2 ANQGSEA. V dropped 1 base and J dropped 1; count of bases not matched to a gene: 5. The CDR3 is 15 residues long. CDR3 residues: CSVEGQQGGNTEAFF. DNA for the CDR3: TGCAGCGTTGAAGGCCAACAGGGGGGGAACACTGAAGCTTTCTTT.

A word on this clone: Distinct nucleotide sequences in the sample also encode this CDR3. This chain links TRBV15 with TRBJ1-5; D not certain. CDR1 is LNHNV, CDR2 YYDKDF, per germline (reference sequence). The CDR3 runs 12 residues. Trimming stripped 0 bases from V and 5 bases from J, with 2 bases between. The CDR3 sequence is CATSRDDQPQHF. The CDR3 DNA reads TGTGCCACCAGCAGAGATGATCAGCCCCAGCATTTT.

The genes are TRBV2 and TRBJ2-5; D is uncertain. The CDR3 spans 13 residues. With 4 bases removed from V and 4 bases from J, the gap between germline ends came to 10 bases. Germline assignment: CDR1 SNHLY and CDR2 FYNNEI. CDR3 loop: CASSVILRETQYF. The DNA for the CDR3 is TGTGCCAGCAGTGTCATCCTTCGAGAGACCCAGTACTTC.

The chain uses TRBV6-5 and TRBJ1-3; D uncertain. The ends were cut back, 0 bases at V and 1 base at J, with 7 bases in the middle. CDR1 MNHEY and CDR2 SVGAGI come from the germline V gene. This CDR3 has 15 residues. The CDR3 DNA sequence: TGTGCCAGCAGTTACTCAGTAGGGTCTGGAAACACCATATATTTT. Residues: CASSYSVGSGNTIYF.

This clone was seen a few times. The rearrangement joins TRBV15 to TRBJ1-6; D is ambiguous. The V gene lost 6 bases and the J gene lost 12 bases, with 12 bases spanning the gap. Per the germline V gene, CDR1 is LNHNV and CDR2 is YYDKDF (reference sequence). CDR3 size: 12 residues. The CDR3 sequence: CATSRGVGPLHF. CDR3 DNA sequence: TGTGCCACCAGTCGCGGGGTCGGACCCCTCCACTTT.

This chain uses TRBV30 with TRBJ2-2; D not certain. Between the trimmed V and J ends, which lost 5 bases and 1 base, there was a span of 11 bases. This CDR3 has 14 residues. CDR1 and CDR2 from the germline V gene are GTSNPN and SVGIG (reference sequence). In nucleotides, the CDR3 is TGTGCCTGGCTGCCCTCAGAGAACACCGGGGAGCTGTTTTTT. This sequence encodes CAWLPSENTGELFF. Using reference TRBV30 and TRBJ2-2 for the parts outside the CDR3, the full variable domain is SQTIHQWPATLVQPVGSPLSLECTVEGTSNPNLYWYRQAAGRGLQLLFYSVGIGQISSEVPQNLSASRPQDRQFILSSKKLLLSDSGFYLCAWLPSENTGELFFGEGSRLTVL.

The chain carries TRBV6-5 and TRBJ1-5; D possibly corresponds to TRBD1 (5 bases). The CDR3 covers 15 residues. Trimming cost V 6 bases and J 4 bases, with 16 bases left between them. Germline V gives CDR1 MNHEY, CDR2 SVGAGI. The DNA for the CDR3 is TGTGCCAGCAGGGCAACAGGTATGAGGAATCAGCCCCAGCATTTT. Encoded protein: CASRATGMRNQPQHF.

A note on this clone: Other DNA sequences in the same sample also yield this CDR3. CDR3 DNA sequence: TGTGCCAGCAGTGACTCGAGCGGGAGCACCGGGGAGCTGTTTTTT. Amino acid sequence: CASSDSSGSTGELFF. V is TRBV6-4 and J is TRBJ2-2; 8 nucleotides line up with TRBD2. V was clipped by 0 bases and J by 4 bases; unmatched bases: 1. The CDR3 length is 15 residues. Germline CDR1 MRHNA, CDR2 SNTAGT.

This clone has a single count. The rearrangement uses TRBV25-1 and TRBJ1-5; D is unclear. In germline, CDR1 is MGHDK, CDR2 SYGVNS. The CDR3 runs to 14 residues. V was cut by 3 bases and J by 1 base, with 7 bases left in between. In DNA form, the CDR3 reads TGTGCCAGCAGTGAGGCCAGGAGCAATCAGCCCCAGCATTTT. Residues: CASSEARSNQPQHF.

The rearrangement links TRBV7-3 to TRBJ2-5, with 7 bases aligning to TRBD2. With V trimmed by 5 bases and J by 2 bases, 8 bases remained unmatched. This CDR3 contains 15 residues. Germline loops: CDR1 SGHTA, CDR2 FQGTGA. In nucleotides, the CDR3 is TGTGCCAGCAGCCGGACCGGGGGGAGGCAAGAGACCCAGTACTTC. Its protein product is CASSRTGGRQETQYF.

V and J are TRBV5-1 and TRBJ2-7; 7 bases are a match to TRBD2. This CDR3 spans 15 amino acids. Germline loops: CDR1 SGHRS, CDR2 YFSETQ. V was pared by 0 bases and J by 5 bases, with 8 bases of the junction left unmatched. The CDR3, as DNA: TGCGCCAGCAGCTTGGACGGGGGAGGGTCCGACGAGCAGTACTTC. Translation gives CASSLDGGGSDEQYF.

The rearrangement links TRBV3-1 (or the pseudogene TRBV3-2) to TRBJ1-2; 9 positions match TRBD1. V was clipped by 3 bases and J by 4 bases; unmatched bases: 6. The CDR3 is 15 residues long. CDR1 and CDR2 from the germline V gene are LGHDT and YNNKEL (reference sequence). CDR3 sequence reads: CASSHSGQGIYGYTF. CDR3 sequence (DNA): TGTGCCAGCAGCCACTCCGGACAGGGGATCTATGGCTACACCTTC.

The gene calls are TRBV28 and TRBJ1-5, with TRBD1 as a possible D gene (5 bases). Trimming removed 6 bases at V and 2 bases at J, with 23 bases between. The CDR3 is 18 amino acids. The germline V gene has CDR1 MDHEN and CDR2 SYDVKM. The CDR3 sequence is CASSTAIFRVKRNQPQHF. The CDR3 coding sequence is TGTGCCAGCAGCACTGCTATATTCAGGGTTAAGCGCAATCAGCCCCAGCATTTT.

The V gene is TRBV5-6, the J gene TRBJ2-2, with TRBD1 identical over 10 bases. V lost 4 bases, J lost 2 bases, and 5 bases stayed unmatched. CDR3 size: 16 residues. Looked up from germline, CDR1 is SGHDT and CDR2 is YYEEEE. CDR3 coding DNA: TGTGCCAGCAGCCTCGGACAGGGGGAAAACACCGGGGAGCTGTTTTTT. Its protein is CASSLGQGENTGELFF.

This clone has just a few counts. The chain joins TRBV3-1 (or the pseudogene TRBV3-2) to TRBJ1-1; D is unresolved. Germline CDR1 and CDR2: LGHDT and YNNKEL (reference sequence). Trimming took 4 bases from V and 1 from J, leaving 7 bases between them. This CDR3 contains 13 residues. CDR3 DNA: TGTGCCAGCAGCCCAATGGCGAACACTGAAGCTTTCTTT. This sequence encodes CASSPMANTEAFF.

About this clone: Other DNA sequences in this specimen translate into the identical CDR3. V is TRBV27 and J is TRBJ2-5, with 8 bases identical to TRBD1. The germline V gene encodes CDR1 MNHEY and CDR2 SMNVEV (reference sequence). The CDR3 totals 13 residues. The ends lost 4 bases at V and 4 bases at J; junction bases unmatched: 2. This CDR3 is CASSSDRGETQYF. CDR3 sequence (DNA): TGTGCCAGCAGTTCCGACAGGGGAGAGACCCAGTACTTC.

This clone appeared once. V gene TRBV19 combines with J gene TRBJ1-2, with 7 bases identical to TRBD1. Germline CDR1 LNHDA, CDR2 SQIVND (reference sequence). V dropped 8 bases and J dropped 8; count of bases not matched to a gene: 11. The CDR3 sequence is 13 residues long. The CDR3: CASRQQGTEGYTF. The CDR3 region has the DNA TGTGCCAGTCGGCAACAGGGGACGGAGGGCTACACCTTC. The full variable domain, its missing parts supplied by reference TRBV19 and TRBJ1-2, is DGGITQSPKYLFRKEGQNVTLSCEQNLNHDAMYWYRQDPGQGLRLIYYSQIVNDFQKGDIAEGYSVSREKKESFPLTVTSAQKNPTAFYLCASRQQGTEGYTFGSGTRLTVV.

The V call is TRBV20-1, the J call TRBJ2-1, with TRBD2 matching over 11 bases. This CDR3 contains 15 residues. The V gene's germline CDR1 is DFQATT and CDR2 SNEGSKA (reference sequence). J gave up 5 bases and V 6 bases, and 9 bases lay outside the gene matches. CDR3 sequence (DNA): TGCAGTGCAAGTTCTAGCGGGAGGAGGGACAATGAGCAGTTCTTC. Its protein product is CSASSSGRRDNEQFF.

The table lists this clone with a count of one. CDR3 protein: CASSYPGLAYNEQFF. In DNA, the CDR3 is TGCGCCAGCAGCTATCCGGGACTAGCCTACAATGAGCAGTTCTTC. This rearrangement joins TRBV4-1 to TRBJ2-1; TRBD2 matches 8 bases. This CDR3 has 15 residues. Germline CDR1 reads MGHRA; CDR2 reads YSYEKL. With 5 bases clipped from V and 2 bases from J, the junction kept 5 bases outside the gene matches.

V and J are TRBV28 and TRBJ1-5; D gene unclear. The V and J ends lost 6 bases and 2 bases respectively, with 8 bases between them. The CDR3 contains 13 residues. The germline CDR1 and CDR2 sequences are MDHEN and SYDVKM. The DNA of the CDR3 is TGTGCCAGCAGATACAGTCGCAATCAGCCCCAGCATTTT. Encoded protein: CASRYSRNQPQHF.

The V call is TRBV10-3, the J call TRBJ1-5; no clear D gene. Germline CDR1 reads ENHRY; CDR2 reads SYGVKD. The ends were cut back, 3 bases at V and 3 bases at J, with 3 bases in the middle. The CDR3 loop spans 12 amino acids. CDR3 DNA sequence: TGTGCCATCAGTGAAAACAATCAGCCCCAGCATTTT. It translates to CAISENNQPQHF.

The chain couples TRBV27 to TRBJ1-2; 7 bases align to TRBD1. The CDR3 covers 15 residues. Germline CDR1 MNHEY, CDR2 SMNVEV (reference sequence). The junction had 7 bases not matched to a gene; V was cut back by 3 bases and J by 3 bases. CDR3 nucleotides: TGTGCCAGCAGTTTGAGGGGGCTACGGGACTATGGCTACACCTTC. Translating it yields CASSLRGLRDYGYTF.

V gene TRBV18 combines with J gene TRBJ2-6; TRBD1 matches 10 bases. CDR1 KGHSH and CDR2 LQKENI come from the germline V gene. The length of the CDR3 is 18 residues. Trimming removed 10 bases from V and 1 base from J; junction bases left unmatched: 13. CDR3 nucleotide sequence: TGTGCCACCCGGGGACAGGGGCAGGCATTATCTGGGGCCAACGTCCTGACTTTC. Protein sequence: CATRGQGQALSGANVLTF.

V and J are TRBV12-5 and TRBJ2-2; either TRBD1 or TRBD2 may supply D (5 bases each). Germline V gene data show CDR1 as LGHNT and CDR2 as FRNRAP. The CDR3 length is 16 residues. The V end was cut by 1 base, the J end by 5 bases, with 14 bases between. CDR3 region: CASGLDGGVLTGELFF. The CDR3 DNA is TGTGCTAGTGGTTTGGATGGGGGTGTTCTTACCGGGGAGCTGTTTTTT.

This rearrangement joins TRBV24-1 to TRBJ2-5; possibly TRBD1 for D (6 bases). Trimming took 3 bases from V and 4 from J, leaving 20 bases between them. CDR1 is KGHDR, CDR2 SFDVKD, per germline. CDR3 size: 17 residues. The CDR3 loop is CATSDTRQASQRETQYF. Here the CDR3 DNA reads TGTGCCACCAGTGATACGCGACAGGCCTCCCAGAGAGAGACCCAGTACTTC.

The rearrangement joins TRBV2 to TRBJ1-4, with D unclear. The CDR3 consists of 15 residues. CDR1 SNHLY and CDR2 FYNNEI come from the germline V gene. The germline V and J ends were trimmed by 6 bases and 0 bases, with 11 bases remaining between them. The CDR3 protein is CASRAFTATNEKLFF. DNA of the CDR3: TGTGCCAGCAGAGCCTTCACTGCAACTAATGAAAAACTGTTTTTT.

V usage is TRBV5-1 and J usage is TRBJ1-4, with D possibly matching TRBD1 (6 bases). The CDR3 covers 15 residues. CDR1 and CDR2 (germline): SGHRS, YFSETQ. Trimming stripped 4 bases from V and 4 bases from J, with 14 bases between. The CDR3 loop reads CASSLRGGGNEKLFF. CDR3 sequence (DNA): TGCGCCAGCAGCCTCAGGGGAGGGGGTAATGAAAAACTGTTTTTT.

This sequence joins TRBV28 and TRBJ2-1; D unclear. Germline V lookup: CDR1 MDHEN, CDR2 SYDVKM. V was shortened by 7 bases and J by 1 base, with 17 bases between the two germline ends. CDR3 size: 16 residues. The CDR3 loop reads CASTGRRADSYNEQFF. DNA for the CDR3: TGTGCCAGCACCGGGCGACGGGCCGATTCCTACAATGAGCAGTTCTTC.